This T cell receptor beta chain appears in the sequencing data of a study of blood T cell repertoires in COVID-19. The overall study: Spain, Italy and the United States supplied samples that represented acute and convalescent COVID-19. The cDNA or gDNA used as material had been derived from T cells, B-cell-depleted T cells, or PBMCs.

Germline V gives CDR1 SNHLY, CDR2 FYNNEI. There are 15 residues in the CDR3. Trimming took 10 bases from V and 2 from J; bases not matched to a gene: 7. Libraries were prepared by immunoSEQ multiplex PCR; TCRdb keeps only in-frame clonotypes and omits some of them. Of 150,000 to 200,000 clones listed, roughly 85% are singletons. Clinical history reported by participants formed the basis on which cohorts were assigned. The specimen sequenced was PBMCs or T cells enriched from blood (not recorded which). The TCR comes from a woman aged 18-35 years who had recovered from COVID-19. The chain uses TRBV2 and TRBJ2-2, with 10 bases matching TRBD2. The CDR3 DNA reads TGTGCCACCGTTAGCGGGGGGCTAAACACCGGGGAGCTGTTTTTT. Translated, it gives CATVSGGLNTGELFF.